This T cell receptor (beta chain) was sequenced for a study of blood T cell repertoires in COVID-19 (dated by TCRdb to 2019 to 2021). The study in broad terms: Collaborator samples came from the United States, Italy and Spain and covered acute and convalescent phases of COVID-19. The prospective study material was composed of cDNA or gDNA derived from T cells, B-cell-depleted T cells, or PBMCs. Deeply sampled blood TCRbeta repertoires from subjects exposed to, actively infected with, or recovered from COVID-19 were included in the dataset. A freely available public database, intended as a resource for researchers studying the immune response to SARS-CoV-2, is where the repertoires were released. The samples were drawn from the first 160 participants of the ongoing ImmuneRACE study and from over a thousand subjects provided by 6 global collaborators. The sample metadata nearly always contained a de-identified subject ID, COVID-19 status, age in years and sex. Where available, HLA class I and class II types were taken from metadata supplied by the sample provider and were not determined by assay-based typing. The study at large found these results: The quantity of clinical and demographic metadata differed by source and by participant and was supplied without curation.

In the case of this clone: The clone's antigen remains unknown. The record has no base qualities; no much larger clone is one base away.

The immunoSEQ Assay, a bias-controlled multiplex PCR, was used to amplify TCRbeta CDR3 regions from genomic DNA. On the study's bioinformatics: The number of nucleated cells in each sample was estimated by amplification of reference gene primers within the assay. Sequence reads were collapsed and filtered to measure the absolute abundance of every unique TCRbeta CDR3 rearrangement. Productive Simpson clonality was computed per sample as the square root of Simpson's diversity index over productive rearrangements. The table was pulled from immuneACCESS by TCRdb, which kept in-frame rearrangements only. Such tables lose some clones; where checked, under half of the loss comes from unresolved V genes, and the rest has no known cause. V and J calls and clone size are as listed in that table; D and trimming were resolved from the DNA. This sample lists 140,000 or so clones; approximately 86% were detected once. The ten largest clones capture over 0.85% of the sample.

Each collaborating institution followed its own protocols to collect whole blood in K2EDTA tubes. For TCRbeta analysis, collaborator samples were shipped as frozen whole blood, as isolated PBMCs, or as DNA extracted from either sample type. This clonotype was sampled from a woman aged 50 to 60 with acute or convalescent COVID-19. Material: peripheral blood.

In nucleotide form, the sequence is TGTGCCAGCAGCCCCCAGGGGAGTGAGCAGTTCTTC. Its protein is CASSPQGSEQFF. In this chain, TRBV7-3 is recombined with TRBJ2-1, with TRBD1 perhaps the D gene, on 6 matching bases. From cysteine to phenylalanine, the CDR3 is 12 amino acids long. The kept DNA is CDR3 alone, 36 bases in frame from the first base. The germline ends are 11 bases apart after V is trimmed by 5 bases and J by 9 bases. Via the germline V gene, CDR1 is SGHTA and CDR2 FQGTGA. When the CDR3 is completed using the reference TRBV7-3 and TRBJ2-1 genes on either side, the full variable domain is GAGVSQTPSNKVTEKGKYVELRCDPISGHTALYWYRQSLGQGPEFLIYFQGTGAADDSGLPNDRFFAVRPEGSVSTLKIQRTERGDSAVYLCASSPQGSEQFFGPGTRLTVL.